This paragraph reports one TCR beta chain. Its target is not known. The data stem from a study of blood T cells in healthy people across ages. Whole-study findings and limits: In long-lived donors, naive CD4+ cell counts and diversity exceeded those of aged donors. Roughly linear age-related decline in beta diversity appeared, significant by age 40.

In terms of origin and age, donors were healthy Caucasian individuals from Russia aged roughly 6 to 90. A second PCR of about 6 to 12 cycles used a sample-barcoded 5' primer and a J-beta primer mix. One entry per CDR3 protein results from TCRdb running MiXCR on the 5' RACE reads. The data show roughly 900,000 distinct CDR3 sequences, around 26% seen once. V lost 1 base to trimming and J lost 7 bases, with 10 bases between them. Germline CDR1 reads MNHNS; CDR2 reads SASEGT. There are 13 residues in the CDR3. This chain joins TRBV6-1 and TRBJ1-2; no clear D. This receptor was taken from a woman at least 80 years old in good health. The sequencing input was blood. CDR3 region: CASSEEAITGYTF. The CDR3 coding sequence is TGTGCCAGCAGTGAAGAAGCTATAACTGGCTACACCTTC.